The 26 T cell receptor beta chains given below trace back to one sample, sequenced in a study of Ad26.COV2.S vaccination and SARS-CoV-2 variants. The sample's treatment: 15 to 20 received Ad26.COV2.S at low or high dose, single or two shots; 5 received placebo; per-sample allocation not given. Sampling took place 63 days after the first vaccine or placebo injection. Using immunoSEQ multiplex PCR, the repertoire was profiled, and TCRdb retains in-frame clones only, with some absent. The sample carries around 250,000 clones, approximately 87% recorded once. The sample was peripheral blood, taken in a trial of Ad26.COV2.S vaccine versus placebo. Receptor source: a person aged 18-65 years who received the Ad26.COV2.S COVID-19 vaccine or a placebo.

The gene calls are TRBV28 and TRBJ2-7; 8 nucleotides match TRBD2. Unmatched junction bases numbered 3, after V lost 4 bases and J lost 1 base. Germline-derived CDR1 and CDR2 are MDHEN and SYDVKM. CDR3 length: 14 amino acids. CDR3 nucleotides: TGTGCCAGCAGTTCACTAGCGGTTTCCTACGAGCAGTACTTC. As protein: CASSSLAVSYEQYF.

This sequence joins TRBV6-5 and TRBJ1-5; D is uncertain. The V and J ends lost 6 bases and 5 bases respectively, with 14 bases between them. Germline CDR1 and CDR2: MNHEY and SVGAGI. This CDR3 region has 14 residues. DNA of the CDR3: TGTGCCAGCAGCTCCAAGAGGCCGGATCAGCCCCAGCATTTT. Translated, it gives CASSSKRPDQPQHF.

CDR3 amino acids: CSASRGDYNTEAFF. CDR3 nucleotide sequence: TGCAGCGCCTCCAGGGGCGATTATAACACTGAAGCTTTCTTT. This rearrangement joins TRBV29-1 to TRBJ1-1; D may be TRBD1 (6 bases). The CDR3 runs to 14 residues. V lost 7 bases to trimming and J lost 2 bases, with 17 bases between them. Germline lookup yields CDR1 SQVTM and CDR2 ANQGSEA. The full variable domain, with the rest looked up from reference TRBV29-1 and TRBJ1-1, is SAVISQKPSRDICQRGTSLTIQCQVDSQVTMMFWYRQQPGQSLTLIATANQGSEATYESGFVIDKFPISRPNLTFSTLTVSNMSPEDSSIYLCSASRGDYNTEAFFGQGTRLTVV.

This rearrangement joins TRBV2 to TRBJ1-2, with D unclear. The CDR3 consists of 12 residues. The germline V gene has CDR1 SNHLY and CDR2 FYNNEI. Trimming removed 5 bases from V and 1 base from J, with 5 bases in between. This CDR3 is CASSSFNYGYTF. CDR3 bases: TGTGCCAGCAGTAGCTTTAACTATGGCTACACCTTC.

The chain joins TRBV2 to TRBJ1-1; a weak D match, TRBD1 (5 bases). The V end lost 2 bases, the J end lost 1 base, and 11 bases lay between the germline ends. Germline V gene lookup returns CDR1 SNHLY and CDR2 FYNNEI. This CDR3 is 15 amino acids long. In DNA, the CDR3 is TGTGCCAGCAGTGAACTTGGGGCGTCGAACACTGAAGCTTTCTTT. This encodes CASSELGASNTEAFF.

This clone was observed many times. V is TRBV7-9 and J is TRBJ1-2; D possibly corresponds to TRBD1 (5 bases). This CDR3 has 12 amino acids. Deletions cut 4 bases from V and 10 bases from J, with 13 bases between. CDR1 SEHNR and CDR2 FQNEAQ come from the germline V gene (reference sequence). CDR3 sequence reads: CASSYTWGDYTF. The DNA for the CDR3 is TGTGCCAGCAGCTATACCTGGGGGGACTACACCTTC.

The chain couples TRBV7-2 to TRBJ1-5; 12 positions match TRBD1. The ends lost 6 bases at V and 5 bases at J; junction bases unmatched: 5. The length of the CDR3 is 15 residues. CDR1 and CDR2 (germline): SGHTA, FQGNSA. The CDR3 DNA follows: TGTGCCAGCAGAGCGGGACAGGGGGCCGATCAGCCCCAGCATTTT. Its protein product is CASRAGQGADQPQHF. The whole variable domain, remainder taken from reference TRBV7-2 and TRBJ1-5, is GAGVSQSPSNKVTEKGKDVELRCDPISGHTALYWYRQSLGQGLEFLIYFQGNSAPDKSGLPSDRFSAERTGGSVSTLTIQRTQQEDSAVYLCASRAGQGADQPQHFGDGTRLSIL.

The rearrangement joins TRBV6-5 to TRBJ2-3; D is undetermined. The V gene lost 7 bases and the J gene lost 6 bases, with 11 bases spanning the gap. The CDR3 extends over 12 amino acids. Germline lookup yields CDR1 MNHEY and CDR2 SVGAGI. The CDR3 region has the DNA TGTGCCAGCATTAAACCGAGCGATACGCAGTATTTT. This gives the protein CASIKPSDTQYF.

The chain couples TRBV9 to TRBJ2-7; either TRBD1 or TRBD2 may supply D (7 bases each). The CDR3 is 15 amino acids. Trimming stripped 4 bases from V and 4 bases from J, with 18 bases between. The germline V gene encodes CDR1 SGDLS and CDR2 YYNGEE. CDR3 loop: CASSPRGEGAYEQYF. The CDR3 DNA reads as TGTGCCAGCAGCCCCCGGGGGGAGGGGGCTTACGAGCAGTACTTC.

This clone was recorded once. The CDR3 protein is CASSATGGVETQYF. The CDR3 nucleotides are TGTGCCAGCAGCGCGACAGGGGGGGTAGAGACCCAGTACTTC. The chain combines TRBV28 with TRBJ2-5, with 9 bases identical to TRBD1. CDR1 is MDHEN, CDR2 SYDVKM, per germline. The CDR3 is made up of 14 amino acids. V was pared by 6 bases and J by 4 bases, with 6 bases of the junction left unmatched.

The chain has TRBV19 and TRBJ1-2; possibly TRBD1 for D (6 bases). The CDR3 covers 17 residues. Germline CDR1 reads LNHDA; CDR2 reads SQIVND (reference sequence). V was shortened by 7 bases and J by 1 base, with 22 bases between the two germline ends. CDR3 bases: TGTGCCAGTACCCGGGGAAACCTCCGGGACATTAACTATGGCTACACCTTC. Translating it yields CASTRGNLRDINYGYTF.

The chain combines TRBV5-1 with TRBJ2-5; 9 nucleotides align to TRBD1. The CDR3 loop spans 13 amino acids. Germline CDR1 SGHRS, CDR2 YFSETQ. Losses at the gene ends were 3 bases for V and 6 bases for J; bases not matched to a gene: 3. The CDR3 bases are TGCGCCAGCAGCTCAGGGACAGGGAAGACCCAGTACTTC. Translated: CASSSGTGKTQYF.

This clone was recorded only once. The chain joins TRBV9 to TRBJ2-1; 9 bases map to TRBD2. The germline V gene has CDR1 SGDLS and CDR2 YYNGEE. The CDR3 loop spans 15 amino acids. J lost 3 bases, V lost 4 bases, and 5 bases had no gene match. Written as DNA, the CDR3 is TGTGCCAGCAGCTATAGCGGGAGTTTCTACAATGAGCAGTTCTTC. This encodes CASSYSGSFYNEQFF.

The chain recombines TRBV11-2 with TRBJ2-6, with 7 bases that match TRBD2. Unmatched junction bases numbered 8, after V lost 1 base and J lost 2 bases. From germline, CDR1 is SGHAT and CDR2 FQNNGV. The CDR3 consists of 18 residues. For the CDR3, the DNA is TGTGCCAGCAGCTTAGCTCGGACTAGTGAGACTGGGGCCAACGTCCTGACTTTC. This sequence encodes CASSLARTSETGANVLTF. The variable domain in full, with the rest retrieved from reference TRBV11-2 and TRBJ2-6, is EAGVAQSPRYKIIEKRQSVAFWCNPISGHATLYWYQQILGQGPKLLIQFQNNGVVDDSQLPKDRFSAERLKGVDSTLKIQPAKLEDSAVYLCASSLARTSETGANVLTFGAGSRLTVL.

This clone was recorded a few times. The V call is TRBV6-2 or TRBV6-3, the J call TRBJ1-2, with unresolved D. V lost 5 bases, J lost 7 bases, and 17 bases lay in between. The germline CDR1 and CDR2 sequences are MNHEY and SVGEGT. The CDR3 totals 14 residues. CDR3 amino acids: CASSPGGSTRGYTF. The CDR3 DNA reads as TGTGCCAGCAGTCCCGGTGGTTCGACTCGTGGCTACACCTTC.

This chain links TRBV9 with TRBJ2-7, with 10 positions matching TRBD2. This CDR3 has 14 amino acids. J was trimmed by 4 bases and V by 4 bases; bases with no gene match: 5. Germline V lookup: CDR1 SGDLS, CDR2 YYNGEE. CDR3 amino acids: CASSPSGRDYEQYF. Written as DNA, the CDR3 is TGTGCCAGCAGCCCTAGCGGGAGAGATTACGAGCAGTACTTC.

The V gene is TRBV7-8, the J gene TRBJ2-7, with 10 bases aligning to TRBD1. Germline CDR1 is SGHVS and CDR2 is FQNEAQ. After removal of 5 bases from V and 4 bases from J, the junction contained 8 bases not matched to a gene. This CDR3 is 15 amino acids long. CDR3 nucleotide sequence: TGTGCCAGCAGCCGAGGGACAGGGGTTAATTACGAGCAGTACTTC. Translating it yields CASSRGTGVNYEQYF.

This clone was recorded only once. The rearrangement joins TRBV7-9 to TRBJ1-2, with a possible D match to TRBD1 (5 bases). V gave up 5 bases and J gave up 2 bases, with 15 bases separating them. This CDR3 has 15 amino acids. The V gene's germline CDR1 is SEHNR and CDR2 FQNEAQ (reference sequence). The CDR3 DNA sequence: TGTGCCAGCAGCCAGGGACGGCTATGGAACTATGGCTACACCTTC. Its translation is CASSQGRLWNYGYTF.

The V call is TRBV27, the J call TRBJ2-1, with TRBD2 matching 9 bases. Germline V gene lookup returns CDR1 MNHEY and CDR2 SMNVEV (reference sequence). The CDR3 contains 15 residues. The ends lost 5 bases at V and 4 bases at J; junction bases unmatched: 6. Written as DNA, the CDR3 is TGTGCCAGCAGTAGACCGGGACTAGCATACAATGAGCAGTTCTTC. Protein: CASSRPGLAYNEQFF.

The rearrangement uses TRBV25-1 and TRBJ2-1; possibly TRBD1 or TRBD2 for D (6 bases each). The V end lost 4 bases, the J end lost 3 bases, and 16 bases lay between the germline ends. This CDR3 region has 16 residues. Germline lookup yields CDR1 MGHDK and CDR2 SYGVNS. CDR3 bases: TGTGCCAGCAGTGCGATCCTGGGGGGCAACTACAATGAGCAGTTCTTC. Translating it yields CASSAILGGNYNEQFF.

The V and J genes are TRBV4-2 and TRBJ2-5; tentatively, D is TRBD2 (7 bases). Deletions cut 4 bases from V and 5 bases from J, with 17 bases between. Germline values: CDR1 LGHNA, CDR2 YNFKEQ. The CDR3 has 15 amino acids. The CDR3 sequence: CASSLSRGGGETQYF. DNA of the CDR3: TGTGCCAGCAGCCTCAGTAGGGGGGGCGGGGAGACCCAGTACTTC.

This chain connects TRBV19 to TRBJ1-3; D is uncertain. V gave up 6 bases and J gave up 4 bases, with 16 bases separating them. This CDR3 has 15 amino acids. Germline values: CDR1 LNHDA, CDR2 SQIVND (reference sequence). The DNA of the CDR3 is TGTGCCAGTAGCAAGCGGCAGATATTAGGAAACACCATATATTTT. Residues: CASSKRQILGNTIYF.

V gene TRBV30 combines with J gene TRBJ1-2, with D unresolved. The CDR3 contains 12 residues. Trimming removed 2 bases at V and 8 bases at J, with 12 bases between. CDR1 and CDR2 (germline): GTSNPN, SVGIG (reference sequence). CDR3 DNA sequence: TGTGCCTGGAGTTCACACTGGGCGGGCTACACCTTC. Amino acid sequence: CAWSSHWAGYTF.

V gene TRBV7-6 combines with J gene TRBJ1-3, with D possibly matching TRBD1 (6 bases). CDR3 size: 15 residues. Trimming stripped 5 bases from V and 2 bases from J, with 13 bases between. Per the germline V gene, CDR1 is SGHVS and CDR2 is FNYEAQ. In DNA form, the CDR3 reads TGTGCCAGCAGCCCCGGCAGGGGTCCTGGAAACACCATATATTTT. This translates into CASSPGRGPGNTIYF.

V usage is TRBV18 and J usage is TRBJ2-7, with a weak D call TRBD2 (6 bases). The germline gives CDR1 KGHSH, CDR2 LQKENI. V was trimmed by 3 bases and J by 6 bases, leaving 12 bases between them. This CDR3 is built from 13 residues. CDR3 region: CASSPGGSGEQYF. As DNA, the CDR3 is TGTGCCAGCTCACCGGGGGGTTCTGGCGAGCAGTACTTC.

The chain carries TRBV5-4 and TRBJ1-2; D call uncertain. The CDR3 consists of 18 residues. The germline gives CDR1 SGHNT, CDR2 YYREEE (reference sequence). Trimming removed 0 bases at V and 0 bases at J, with 18 bases between. The CDR3 nucleotides are TGTGCCAGCAGCTTGGCCAACCCCCGGCAGCTTACTAACTATGGCTACACCTTC. Residues: CASSLANPRQLTNYGYTF.